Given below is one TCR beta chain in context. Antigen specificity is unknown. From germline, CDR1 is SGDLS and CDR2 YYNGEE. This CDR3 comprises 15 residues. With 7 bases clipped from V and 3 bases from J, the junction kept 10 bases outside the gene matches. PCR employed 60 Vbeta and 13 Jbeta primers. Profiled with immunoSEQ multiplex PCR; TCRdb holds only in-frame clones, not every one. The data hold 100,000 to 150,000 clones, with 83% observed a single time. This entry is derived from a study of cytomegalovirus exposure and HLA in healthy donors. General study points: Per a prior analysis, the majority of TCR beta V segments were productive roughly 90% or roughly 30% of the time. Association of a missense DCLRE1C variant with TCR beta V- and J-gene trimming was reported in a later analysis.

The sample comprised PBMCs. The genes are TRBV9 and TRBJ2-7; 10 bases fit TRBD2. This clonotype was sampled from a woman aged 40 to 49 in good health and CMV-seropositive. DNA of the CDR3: TGTGCCAGCGCCGAGGGACTAGCGAGTAACTACGAGCAGTACTTC. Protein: CASAEGLASNYEQYF.